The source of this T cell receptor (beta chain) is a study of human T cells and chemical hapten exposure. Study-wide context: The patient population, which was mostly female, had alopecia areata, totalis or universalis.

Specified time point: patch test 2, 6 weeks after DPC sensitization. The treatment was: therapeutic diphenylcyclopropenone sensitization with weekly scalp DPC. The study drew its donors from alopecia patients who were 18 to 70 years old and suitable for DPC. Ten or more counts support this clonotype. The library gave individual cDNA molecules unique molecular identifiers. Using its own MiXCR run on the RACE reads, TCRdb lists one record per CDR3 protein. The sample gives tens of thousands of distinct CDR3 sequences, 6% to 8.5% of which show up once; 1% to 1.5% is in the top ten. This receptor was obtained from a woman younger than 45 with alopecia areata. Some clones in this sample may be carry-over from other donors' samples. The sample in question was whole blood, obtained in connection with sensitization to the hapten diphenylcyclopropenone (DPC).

The CDR3 coding sequence is TGTGCCAGCAGCTTAGATATCGGAAACACCATATATTTT. Protein product: CASSLDIGNTIYF. The rearrangement joins TRBV7-8 to TRBJ1-3; D gene ambiguous. This CDR3 is built from 13 residues. Trimming removed 1 base from V and 4 bases from J, with 5 bases in between. Germline CDR1 and CDR2: SGHVS and FQNEAQ.